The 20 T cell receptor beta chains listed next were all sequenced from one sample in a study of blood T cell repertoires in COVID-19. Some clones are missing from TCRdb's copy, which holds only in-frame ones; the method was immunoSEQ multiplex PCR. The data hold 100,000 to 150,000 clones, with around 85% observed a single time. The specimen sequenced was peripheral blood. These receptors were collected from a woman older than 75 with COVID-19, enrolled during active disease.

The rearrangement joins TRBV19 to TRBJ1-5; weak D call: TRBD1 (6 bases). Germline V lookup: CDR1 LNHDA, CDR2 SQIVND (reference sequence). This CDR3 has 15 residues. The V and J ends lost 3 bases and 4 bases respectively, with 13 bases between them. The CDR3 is CASSMGHIINQPQHF. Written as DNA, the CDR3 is TGTGCCAGTAGTATGGGACATATAATAAATCAGCCCCAGCATTTT.

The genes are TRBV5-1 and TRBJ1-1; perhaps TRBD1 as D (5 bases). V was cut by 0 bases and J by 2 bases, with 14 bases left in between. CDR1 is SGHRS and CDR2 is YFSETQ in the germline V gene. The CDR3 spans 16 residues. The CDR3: CASSLGGGEGNTEAFF. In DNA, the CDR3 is TGCGCCAGCAGCTTGGGAGGAGGGGAGGGCAACACTGAAGCTTTCTTT.

The CDR3 here is CASSLVRDRNEKLFF. In DNA form, the CDR3 reads TGTGCCAGCAGCTTGGTCCGGGACAGGAATGAAAAACTGTTTTTT. This chain links TRBV5-6 with TRBJ1-4; 8 nucleotides match TRBD1. Germline loops: CDR1 SGHDT, CDR2 YYEEEE. The CDR3 is 15 amino acids. The J segment lost 5 bases and the V segment lost 0 bases, leaving 3 bases of the junction unmatched.

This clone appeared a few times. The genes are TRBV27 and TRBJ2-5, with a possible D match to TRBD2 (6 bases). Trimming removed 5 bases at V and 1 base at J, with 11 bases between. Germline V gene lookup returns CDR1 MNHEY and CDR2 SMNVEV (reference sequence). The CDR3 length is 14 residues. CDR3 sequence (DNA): TGTGCCAGCAGTGGAGGGAGGCTCCAAGAGACCCAGTACTTC. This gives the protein CASSGGRLQETQYF.

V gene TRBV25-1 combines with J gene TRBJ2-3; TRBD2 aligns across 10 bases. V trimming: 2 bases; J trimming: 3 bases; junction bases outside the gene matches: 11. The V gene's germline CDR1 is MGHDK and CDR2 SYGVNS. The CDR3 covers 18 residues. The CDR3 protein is CASSELSGGDTSTDTQYF. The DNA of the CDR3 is TGTGCCAGCAGTGAACTGAGCGGGGGGGACACCTCTACAGATACGCAGTATTTT.

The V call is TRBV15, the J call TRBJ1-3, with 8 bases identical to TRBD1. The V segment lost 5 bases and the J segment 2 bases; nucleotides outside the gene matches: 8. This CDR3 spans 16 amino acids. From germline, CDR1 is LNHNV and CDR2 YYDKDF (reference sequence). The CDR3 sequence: CATSPYAGGTGNTIYF. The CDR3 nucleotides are TGTGCCACCAGCCCCTACGCAGGGGGCACTGGAAACACCATATATTTT.

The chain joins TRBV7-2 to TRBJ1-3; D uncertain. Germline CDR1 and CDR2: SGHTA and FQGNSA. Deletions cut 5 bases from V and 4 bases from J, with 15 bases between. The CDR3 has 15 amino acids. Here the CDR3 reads CASSPVLGGGNTIYF. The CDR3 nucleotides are TGTGCCAGCAGCCCCGTGCTGGGAGGCGGAAACACCATATATTTT.

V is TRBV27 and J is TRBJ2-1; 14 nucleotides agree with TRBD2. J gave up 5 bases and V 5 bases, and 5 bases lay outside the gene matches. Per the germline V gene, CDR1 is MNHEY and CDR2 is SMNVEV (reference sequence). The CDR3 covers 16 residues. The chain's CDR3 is CASSPRLAGGDNEQFF. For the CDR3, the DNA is TGTGCCAGCAGTCCAAGACTAGCGGGAGGGGACAATGAGCAGTTCTTC.

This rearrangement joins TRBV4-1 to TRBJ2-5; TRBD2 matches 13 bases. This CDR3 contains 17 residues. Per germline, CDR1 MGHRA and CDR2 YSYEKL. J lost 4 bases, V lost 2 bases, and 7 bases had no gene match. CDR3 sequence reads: CASSQRTSGSTPETQYF. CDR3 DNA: TGCGCCAGCAGCCAACGGACTAGCGGGAGTACCCCAGAGACCCAGTACTTC.

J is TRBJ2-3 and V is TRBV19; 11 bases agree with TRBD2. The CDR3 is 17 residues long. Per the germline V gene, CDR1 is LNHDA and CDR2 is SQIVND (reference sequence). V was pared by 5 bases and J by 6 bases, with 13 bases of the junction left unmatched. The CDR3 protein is CASSHTRTSGPPDTQYF. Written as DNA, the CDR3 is TGTGCCAGTAGTCACACGCGGACTAGCGGGCCCCCGGATACGCAGTATTTT.

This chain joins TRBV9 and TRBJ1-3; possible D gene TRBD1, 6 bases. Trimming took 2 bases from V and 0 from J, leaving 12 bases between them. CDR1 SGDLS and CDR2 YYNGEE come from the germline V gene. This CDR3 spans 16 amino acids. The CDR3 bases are TGTGCCAGCAGCGTTAAAACAGGGTACTCTGGAAACACCATATATTTT. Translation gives CASSVKTGYSGNTIYF.

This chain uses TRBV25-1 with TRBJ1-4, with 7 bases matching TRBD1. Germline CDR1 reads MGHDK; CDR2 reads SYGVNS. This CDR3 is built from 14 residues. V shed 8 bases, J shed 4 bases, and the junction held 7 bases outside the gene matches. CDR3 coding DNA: TGTGCCAGCCGACAGACAGGGTTTAATGAAAAACTGTTTTTT. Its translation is CASRQTGFNEKLFF.

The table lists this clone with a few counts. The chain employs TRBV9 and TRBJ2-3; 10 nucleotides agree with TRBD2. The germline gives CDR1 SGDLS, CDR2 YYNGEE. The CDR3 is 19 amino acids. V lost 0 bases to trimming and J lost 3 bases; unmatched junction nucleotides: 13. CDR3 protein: CASSVVGSGLAGATDTQYF. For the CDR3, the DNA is TGTGCCAGCAGCGTAGTAGGTTCCGGGCTAGCGGGAGCGACAGATACGCAGTATTTT.

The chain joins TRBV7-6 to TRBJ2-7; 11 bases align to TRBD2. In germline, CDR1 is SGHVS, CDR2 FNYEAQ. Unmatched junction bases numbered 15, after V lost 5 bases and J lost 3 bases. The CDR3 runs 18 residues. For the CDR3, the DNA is TGTGCCAGCAGCCCCGGGCTAGCGGGAGGCCGCCGACACTACGAGCAGTACTTC. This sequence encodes CASSPGLAGGRRHYEQYF.

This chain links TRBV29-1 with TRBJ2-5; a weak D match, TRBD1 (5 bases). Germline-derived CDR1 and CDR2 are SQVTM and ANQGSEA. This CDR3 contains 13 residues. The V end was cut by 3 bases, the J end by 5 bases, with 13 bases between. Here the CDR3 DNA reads TGCAGCGTTGATCCAGGGCGAGGTGAGACCCAGTACTTC. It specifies CSVDPGRGETQYF.

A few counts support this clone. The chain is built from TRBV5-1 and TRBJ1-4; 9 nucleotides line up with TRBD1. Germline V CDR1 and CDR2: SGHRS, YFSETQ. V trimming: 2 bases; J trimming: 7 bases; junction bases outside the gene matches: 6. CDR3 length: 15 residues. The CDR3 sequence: CASSLSGTGIEKLFF. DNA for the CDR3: TGCGCCAGCAGCTTATCGGGGACAGGGATTGAAAAACTGTTTTTT.

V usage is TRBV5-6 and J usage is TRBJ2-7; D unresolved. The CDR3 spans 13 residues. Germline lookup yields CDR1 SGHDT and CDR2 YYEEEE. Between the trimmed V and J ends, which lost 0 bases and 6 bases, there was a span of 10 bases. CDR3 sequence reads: CASSLARLGEQYF. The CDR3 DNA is TGTGCCAGCAGCTTGGCCAGGCTCGGCGAGCAGTACTTC.

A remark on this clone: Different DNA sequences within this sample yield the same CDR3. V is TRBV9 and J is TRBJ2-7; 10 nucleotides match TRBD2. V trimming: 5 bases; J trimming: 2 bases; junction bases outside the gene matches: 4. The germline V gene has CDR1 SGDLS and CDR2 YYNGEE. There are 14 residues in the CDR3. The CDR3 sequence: CASSRTSGTYEQYF. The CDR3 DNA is TGTGCCAGCAGTCGTACTAGCGGGACCTACGAGCAGTACTTC.

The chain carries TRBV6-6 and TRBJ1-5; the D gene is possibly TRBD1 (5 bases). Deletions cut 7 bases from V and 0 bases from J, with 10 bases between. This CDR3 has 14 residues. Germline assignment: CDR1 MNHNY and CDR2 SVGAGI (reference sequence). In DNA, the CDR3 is TGTGCCAGCACGGGGGGGGATAGCAATCAGCCCCAGCATTTT. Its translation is CASTGGDSNQPQHF.

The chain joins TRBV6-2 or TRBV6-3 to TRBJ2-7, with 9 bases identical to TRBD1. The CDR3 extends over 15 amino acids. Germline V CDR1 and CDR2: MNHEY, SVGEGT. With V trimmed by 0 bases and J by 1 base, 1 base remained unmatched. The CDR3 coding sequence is TGTGCCAGCAGTTACTCTGGGACAGGGTCCTACGAGCAGTACTTC. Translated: CASSYSGTGSYEQYF.